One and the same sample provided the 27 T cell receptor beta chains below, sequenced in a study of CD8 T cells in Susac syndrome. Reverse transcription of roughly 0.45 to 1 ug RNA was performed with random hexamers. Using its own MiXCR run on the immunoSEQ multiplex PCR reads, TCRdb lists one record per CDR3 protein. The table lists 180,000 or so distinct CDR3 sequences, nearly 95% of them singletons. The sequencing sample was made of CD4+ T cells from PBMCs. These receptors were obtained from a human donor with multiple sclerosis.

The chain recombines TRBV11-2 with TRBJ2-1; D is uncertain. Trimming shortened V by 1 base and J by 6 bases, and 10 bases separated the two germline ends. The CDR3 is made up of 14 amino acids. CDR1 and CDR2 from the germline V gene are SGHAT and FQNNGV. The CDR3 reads CASSLALTSNEQFF. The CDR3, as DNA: TGTGCCAGCAGCTTAGCTTTGACATCCAATGAGCAGTTCTTC.

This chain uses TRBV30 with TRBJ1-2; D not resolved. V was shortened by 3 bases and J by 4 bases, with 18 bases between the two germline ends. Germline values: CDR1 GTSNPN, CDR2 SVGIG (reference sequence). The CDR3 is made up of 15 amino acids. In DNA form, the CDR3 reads TGTGCCTGGAGCCCCGAGGCAGGTGTAGGCTATGGCTACACCTTC. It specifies CAWSPEAGVGYGYTF.

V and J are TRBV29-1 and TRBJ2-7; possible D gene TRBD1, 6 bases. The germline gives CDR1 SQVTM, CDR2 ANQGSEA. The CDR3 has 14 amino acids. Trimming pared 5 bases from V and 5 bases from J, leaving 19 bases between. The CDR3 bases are TGCAGCGTTCTATCTGGACAGCGTGACCACGAGCAGTACTTC. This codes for CSVLSGQRDHEQYF.

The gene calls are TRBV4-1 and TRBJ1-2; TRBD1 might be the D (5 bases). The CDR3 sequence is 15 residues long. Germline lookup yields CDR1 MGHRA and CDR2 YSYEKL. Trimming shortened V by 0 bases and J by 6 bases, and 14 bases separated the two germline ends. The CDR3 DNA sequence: TGCGCCAGCAGCCAAGATAATAAGGGGAGGGATGGCTACACCTTC. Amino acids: CASSQDNKGRDGYTF.

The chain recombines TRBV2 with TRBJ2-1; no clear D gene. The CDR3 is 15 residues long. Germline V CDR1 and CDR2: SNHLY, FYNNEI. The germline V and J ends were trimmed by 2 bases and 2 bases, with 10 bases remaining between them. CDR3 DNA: TGTGCCAGCAGTGAACTGAACATAGCCTACAATGAGCAGTTCTTC. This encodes CASSELNIAYNEQFF.

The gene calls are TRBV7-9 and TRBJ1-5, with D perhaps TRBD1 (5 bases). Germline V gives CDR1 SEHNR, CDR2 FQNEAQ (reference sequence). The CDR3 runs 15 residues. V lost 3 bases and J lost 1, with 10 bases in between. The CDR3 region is CASSLIGGSNQPQHF. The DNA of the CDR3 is TGTGCCAGCAGCTTGATCGGGGGGAGCAATCAGCCCCAGCATTTT.

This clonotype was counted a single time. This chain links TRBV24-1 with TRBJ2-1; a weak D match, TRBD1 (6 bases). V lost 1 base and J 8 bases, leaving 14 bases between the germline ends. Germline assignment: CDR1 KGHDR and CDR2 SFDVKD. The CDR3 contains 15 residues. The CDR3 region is CATSDLTGSKDEQFF. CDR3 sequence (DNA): TGTGCCACCAGTGATTTAACAGGGAGCAAGGATGAGCAGTTCTTC.

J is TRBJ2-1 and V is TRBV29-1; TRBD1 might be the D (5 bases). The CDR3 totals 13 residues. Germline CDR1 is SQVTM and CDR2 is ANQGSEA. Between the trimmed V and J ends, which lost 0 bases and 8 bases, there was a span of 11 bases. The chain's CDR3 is CSVEEGWGDEQFF. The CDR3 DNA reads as TGCAGCGTTGAAGAGGGTTGGGGCGATGAGCAGTTCTTC.

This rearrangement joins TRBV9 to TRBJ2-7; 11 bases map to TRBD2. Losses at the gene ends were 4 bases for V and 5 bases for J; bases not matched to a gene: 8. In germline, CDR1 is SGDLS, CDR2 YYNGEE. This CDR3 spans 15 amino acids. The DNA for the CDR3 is TGTGCCAGCAGCCCCATAGCGGGAGGGAGGGACGAGCAGTACTTC. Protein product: CASSPIAGGRDEQYF.

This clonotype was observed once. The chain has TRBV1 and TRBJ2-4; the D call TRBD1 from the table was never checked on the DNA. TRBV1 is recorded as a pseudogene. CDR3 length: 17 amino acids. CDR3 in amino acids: CTSSQPGPRTAKNIQYF. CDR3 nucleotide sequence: TGCACCAGCAGCCAACCCGGACCGCGGACAGCCAAAAACATTCAGTACTTC.

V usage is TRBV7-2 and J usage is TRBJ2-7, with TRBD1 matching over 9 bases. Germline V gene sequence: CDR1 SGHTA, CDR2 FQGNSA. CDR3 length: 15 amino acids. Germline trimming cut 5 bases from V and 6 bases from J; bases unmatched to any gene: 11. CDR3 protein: CASSPIGTGWGEQYF. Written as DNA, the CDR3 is TGTGCCAGCAGCCCGATCGGGACAGGGTGGGGCGAGCAGTACTTC.

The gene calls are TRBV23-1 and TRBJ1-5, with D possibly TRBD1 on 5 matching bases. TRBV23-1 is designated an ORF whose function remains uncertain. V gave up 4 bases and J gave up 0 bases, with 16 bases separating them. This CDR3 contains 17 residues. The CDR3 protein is CASSLGTVRYSNQPQHF. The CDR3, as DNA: TGCGCCAGCAGTCTTGGGACGGTCCGCTATAGCAATCAGCCCCAGCATTTT.

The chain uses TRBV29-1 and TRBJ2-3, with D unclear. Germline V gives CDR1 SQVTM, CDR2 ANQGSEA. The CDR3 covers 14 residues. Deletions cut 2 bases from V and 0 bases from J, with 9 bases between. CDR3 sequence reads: CSVEFPSSTDTQYF. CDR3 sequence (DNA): TGCAGCGTTGAATTCCCGAGTAGCACAGATACGCAGTATTTT.

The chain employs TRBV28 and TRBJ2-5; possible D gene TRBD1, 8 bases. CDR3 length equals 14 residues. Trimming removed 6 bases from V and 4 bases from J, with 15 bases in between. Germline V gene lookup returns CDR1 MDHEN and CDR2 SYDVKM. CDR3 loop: CASRTTGEGETQYF. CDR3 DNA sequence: TGTGCCAGCAGGACGACAGGGGAGGGAGAGACCCAGTACTTC.

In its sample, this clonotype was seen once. CDR3 loop: CSAHLRGYGYTF. DNA for the CDR3: TGCAGTGCGCATCTTCGTGGCTATGGCTACACCTTC. V is TRBV20-1 and J is TRBJ1-2; D call uncertain. The CDR3 has 12 amino acids. Trimming removed 6 bases at V and 4 bases at J, with 12 bases between. The germline gives CDR1 DFQATT, CDR2 SNEGSKA (reference sequence).

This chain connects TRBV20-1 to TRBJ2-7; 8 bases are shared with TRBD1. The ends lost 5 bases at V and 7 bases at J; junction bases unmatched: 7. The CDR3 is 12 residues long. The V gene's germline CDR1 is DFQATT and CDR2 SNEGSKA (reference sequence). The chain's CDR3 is CSAFQGAGEQYF. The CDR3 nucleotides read TGCAGTGCTTTTCAGGGGGCGGGAGAGCAGTACTTC.

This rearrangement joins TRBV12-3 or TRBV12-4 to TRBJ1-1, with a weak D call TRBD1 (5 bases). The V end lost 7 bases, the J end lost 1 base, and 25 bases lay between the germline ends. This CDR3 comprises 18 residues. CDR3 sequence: CASIPARDAGLGNTEAFF. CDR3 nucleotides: TGTGCCAGCATCCCGGCCCGCGACGCAGGGTTGGGGAACACTGAAGCTTTCTTT.

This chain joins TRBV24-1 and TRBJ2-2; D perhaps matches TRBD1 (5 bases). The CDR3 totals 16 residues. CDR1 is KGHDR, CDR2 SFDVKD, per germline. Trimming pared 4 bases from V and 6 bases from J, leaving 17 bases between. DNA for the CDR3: TGTGCCACCAGTGAACCCTGGGCGCAGGGTTCCGGGGAGCTGTTTTTT. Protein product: CATSEPWAQGSGELFF.

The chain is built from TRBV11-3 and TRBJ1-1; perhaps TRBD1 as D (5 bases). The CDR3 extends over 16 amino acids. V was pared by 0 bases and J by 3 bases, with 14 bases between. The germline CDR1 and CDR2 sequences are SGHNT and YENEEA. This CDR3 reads CASSLEGERMDTEAFF. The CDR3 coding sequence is TGTGCCAGCAGCTTAGAAGGGGAGAGAATGGACACTGAAGCTTTCTTT.

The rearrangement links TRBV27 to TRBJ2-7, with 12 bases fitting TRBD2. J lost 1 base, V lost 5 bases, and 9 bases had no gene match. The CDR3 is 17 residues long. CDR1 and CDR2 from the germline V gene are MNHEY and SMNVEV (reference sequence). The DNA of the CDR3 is TGTGCCAGCAGTCGCCCCCAGGGGACTAGCGGGTCCTACGAGCAGTACTTC. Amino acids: CASSRPQGTSGSYEQYF.

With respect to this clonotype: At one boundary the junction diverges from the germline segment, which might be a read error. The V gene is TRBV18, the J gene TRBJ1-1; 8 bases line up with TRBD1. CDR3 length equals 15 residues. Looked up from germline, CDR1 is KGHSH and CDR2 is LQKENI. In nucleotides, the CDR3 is TGTGCCAGCTCACCAACGGGACAGGTGAATACTGAAGCTTTCTTT. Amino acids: CASSPTGQVNTEAFF.

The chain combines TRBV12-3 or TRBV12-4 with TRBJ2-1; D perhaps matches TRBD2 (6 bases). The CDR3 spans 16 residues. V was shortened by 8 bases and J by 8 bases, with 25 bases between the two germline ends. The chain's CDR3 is CASSYGPETSYDEQFF. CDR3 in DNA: TGTGCCAGCTCATACGGTCCCGAGACTAGTTACGATGAGCAGTTCTTC.

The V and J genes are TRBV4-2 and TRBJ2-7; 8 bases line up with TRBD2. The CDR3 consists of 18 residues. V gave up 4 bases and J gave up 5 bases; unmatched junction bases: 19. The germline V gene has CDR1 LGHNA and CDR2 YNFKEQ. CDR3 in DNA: TGTGCCAGCAGCCTATCATCCAGCGGGAGTCTACGATCCGACGAGCAGTACTTC. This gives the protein CASSLSSSGSLRSDEQYF.

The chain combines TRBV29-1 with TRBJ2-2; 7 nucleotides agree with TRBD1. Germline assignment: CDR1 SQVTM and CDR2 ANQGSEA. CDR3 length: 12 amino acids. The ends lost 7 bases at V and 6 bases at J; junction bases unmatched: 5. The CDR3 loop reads CSAGQSAGELFF. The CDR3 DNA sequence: TGCAGCGCGGGACAGTCCGCCGGGGAGCTGTTTTTT.

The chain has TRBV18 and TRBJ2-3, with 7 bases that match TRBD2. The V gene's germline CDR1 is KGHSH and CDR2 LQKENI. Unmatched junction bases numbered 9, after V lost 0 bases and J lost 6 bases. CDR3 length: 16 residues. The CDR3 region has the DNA TGTGCCAGCTCACCACCGTCTTCGGCGGGAGACGATACGCAGTATTTT. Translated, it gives CASSPPSSAGDDTQYF.

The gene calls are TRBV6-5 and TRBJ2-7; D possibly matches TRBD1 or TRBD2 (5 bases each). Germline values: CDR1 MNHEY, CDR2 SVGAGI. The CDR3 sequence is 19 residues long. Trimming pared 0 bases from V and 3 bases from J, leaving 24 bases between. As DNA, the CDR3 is TGTGCCAGCAGTTACTCGAAGGGACCTAGGGGTCCGGGTCACTACGAGCAGTACTTC. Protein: CASSYSKGPRGPGHYEQYF.

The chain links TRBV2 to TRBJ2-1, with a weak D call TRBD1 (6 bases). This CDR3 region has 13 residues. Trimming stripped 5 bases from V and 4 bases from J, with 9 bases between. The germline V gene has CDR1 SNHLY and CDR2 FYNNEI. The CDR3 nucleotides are TGTGCCAGCAGTCGGGACAATTACAATGAGCAGTTCTTC. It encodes CASSRDNYNEQFF.